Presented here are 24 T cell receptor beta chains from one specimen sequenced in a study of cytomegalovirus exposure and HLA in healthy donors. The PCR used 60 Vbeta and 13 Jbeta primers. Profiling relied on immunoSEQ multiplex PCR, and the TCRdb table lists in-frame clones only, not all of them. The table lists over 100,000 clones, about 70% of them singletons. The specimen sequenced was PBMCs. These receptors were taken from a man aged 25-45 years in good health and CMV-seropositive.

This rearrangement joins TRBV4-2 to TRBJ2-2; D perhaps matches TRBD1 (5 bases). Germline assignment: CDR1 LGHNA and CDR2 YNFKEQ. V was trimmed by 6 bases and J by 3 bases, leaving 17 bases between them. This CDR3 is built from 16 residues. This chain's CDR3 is CASRPSIGADTGELFF. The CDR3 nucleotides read TGTGCCAGCAGACCATCTATAGGGGCCGACACCGGGGAGCTGTTTTTT.

The CDR3: CASRPYTNAYTF. The CDR3, as DNA: TGTGCCAGCAGACCGTACACAAATGCCTACACCTTC. This chain joins TRBV7-9 and TRBJ1-2, with D hard to call. The CDR3 runs 12 residues. Trimming left V 6 bases short and J 10 bases short, with 15 bases between. CDR1 and CDR2 (germline): SEHNR, FQNEAQ (reference sequence).

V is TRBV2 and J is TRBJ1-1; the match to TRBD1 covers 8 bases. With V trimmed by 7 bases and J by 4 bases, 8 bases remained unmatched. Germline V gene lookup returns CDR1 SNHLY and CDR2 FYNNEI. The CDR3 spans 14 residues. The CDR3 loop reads CASTFGQGSTEAFF. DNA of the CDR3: TGTGCCAGCACCTTCGGACAGGGAAGCACTGAAGCTTTCTTT.

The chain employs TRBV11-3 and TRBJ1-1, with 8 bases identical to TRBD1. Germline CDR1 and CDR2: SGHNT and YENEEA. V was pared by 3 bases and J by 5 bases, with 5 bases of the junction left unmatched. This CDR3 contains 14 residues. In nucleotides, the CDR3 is TGTGCCAGCAGCTTGGACAGGGAACGGACTGAAGCTTTCTTT. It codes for CASSLDRERTEAFF.

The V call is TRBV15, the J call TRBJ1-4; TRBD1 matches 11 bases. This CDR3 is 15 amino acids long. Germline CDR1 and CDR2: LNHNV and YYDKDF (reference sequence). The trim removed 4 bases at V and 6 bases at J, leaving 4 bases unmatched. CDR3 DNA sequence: TGTGCCACCAGCACCGGGACAGGGGGACATGAAAAACTGTTTTTT. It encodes CATSTGTGGHEKLFF.

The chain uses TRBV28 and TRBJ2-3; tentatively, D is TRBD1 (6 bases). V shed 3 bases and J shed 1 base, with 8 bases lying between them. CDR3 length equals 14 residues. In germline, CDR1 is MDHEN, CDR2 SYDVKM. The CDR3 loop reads CASSFQGRTDTQYF. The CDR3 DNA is TGTGCCAGCAGTTTCCAGGGGCGCACAGATACGCAGTATTTT.

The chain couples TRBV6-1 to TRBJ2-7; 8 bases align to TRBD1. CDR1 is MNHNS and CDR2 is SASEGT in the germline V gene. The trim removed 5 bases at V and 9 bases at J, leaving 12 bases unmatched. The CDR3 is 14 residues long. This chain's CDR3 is CASSSPGQVSSQYF. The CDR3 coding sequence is TGTGCCAGCAGTTCGCCGGGACAGGTATCGTCGCAGTACTTC.

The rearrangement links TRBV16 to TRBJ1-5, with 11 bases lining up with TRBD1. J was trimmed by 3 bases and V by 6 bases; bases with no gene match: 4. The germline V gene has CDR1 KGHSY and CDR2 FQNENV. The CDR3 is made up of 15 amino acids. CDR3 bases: TGTGCCAGCAGTCCGGGACAGGGGGACAATCAGCCCCAGCATTTT. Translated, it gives CASSPGQGDNQPQHF.

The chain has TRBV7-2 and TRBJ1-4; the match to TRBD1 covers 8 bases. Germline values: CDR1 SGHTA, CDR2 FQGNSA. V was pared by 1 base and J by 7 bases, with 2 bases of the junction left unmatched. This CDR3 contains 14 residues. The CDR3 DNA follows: TGTGCCAGCAGCTTAGACAGGGGGAGTGAAAAACTGTTTTTT. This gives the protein CASSLDRGSEKLFF.

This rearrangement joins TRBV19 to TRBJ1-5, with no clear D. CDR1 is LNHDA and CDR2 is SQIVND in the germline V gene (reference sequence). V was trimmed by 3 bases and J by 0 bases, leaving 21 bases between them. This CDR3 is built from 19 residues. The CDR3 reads CASSIPGAHERYSNQPQHF. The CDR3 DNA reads TGTGCCAGTAGTATCCCGGGAGCACATGAGCGATATAGCAATCAGCCCCAGCATTTT.

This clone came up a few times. The CDR3 protein is CASSLGREGNTIYF. The CDR3 nucleotides are TGTGCCAGCAGCTTGGGCAGGGAAGGAAACACCATATATTTT. V gene TRBV7-9 combines with J gene TRBJ1-3; TRBD1 is a possible D gene (5 bases). V lost 3 bases, J lost 4 bases, and 10 bases lay in between. Germline V gene lookup returns CDR1 SEHNR and CDR2 FQNEAQ (reference sequence). This CDR3 is 14 amino acids long.

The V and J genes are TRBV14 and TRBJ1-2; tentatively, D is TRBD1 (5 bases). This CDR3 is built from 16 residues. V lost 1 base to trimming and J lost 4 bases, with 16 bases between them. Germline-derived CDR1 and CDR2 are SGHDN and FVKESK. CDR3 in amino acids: CASSQVGGRGGYGYTF. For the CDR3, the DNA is TGTGCCAGCAGCCAAGTTGGTGGAAGGGGTGGCTATGGCTACACCTTC.

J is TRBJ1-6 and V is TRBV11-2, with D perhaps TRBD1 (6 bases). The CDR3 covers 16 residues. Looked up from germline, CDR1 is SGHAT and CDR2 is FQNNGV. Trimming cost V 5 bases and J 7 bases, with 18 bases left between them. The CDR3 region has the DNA TGTGCCAGCAGCATAGCCGACGGGGGGGGCAATTCACCCCTCCACTTT. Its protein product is CASSIADGGGNSPLHF.

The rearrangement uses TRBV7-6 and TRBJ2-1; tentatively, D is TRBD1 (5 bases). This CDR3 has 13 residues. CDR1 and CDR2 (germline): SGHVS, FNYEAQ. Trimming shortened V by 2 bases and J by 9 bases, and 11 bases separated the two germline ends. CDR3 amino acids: CASSLKQVGEQFF. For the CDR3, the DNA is TGTGCCAGCAGCTTAAAACAGGTCGGTGAGCAGTTCTTC.

The CDR3 reads CASSQQGVPNTEAFF. CDR3 coding DNA: TGCGCCAGCAGCCAACAAGGGGTCCCGAACACTGAAGCTTTCTTT. The gene calls are TRBV4-1 and TRBJ1-1, with D perhaps matching TRBD1 (5 bases). The CDR3 spans 15 residues. Trimming left V 2 bases short and J 1 base short, with 11 bases between. Germline CDR1 MGHRA, CDR2 YSYEKL.

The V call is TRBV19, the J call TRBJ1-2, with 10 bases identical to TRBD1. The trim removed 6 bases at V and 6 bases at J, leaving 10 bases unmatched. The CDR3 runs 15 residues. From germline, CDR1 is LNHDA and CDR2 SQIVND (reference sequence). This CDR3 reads CASSWTGGSFHGYTF. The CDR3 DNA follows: TGTGCCAGTAGCTGGACAGGGGGATCTTTCCATGGCTACACCTTC.

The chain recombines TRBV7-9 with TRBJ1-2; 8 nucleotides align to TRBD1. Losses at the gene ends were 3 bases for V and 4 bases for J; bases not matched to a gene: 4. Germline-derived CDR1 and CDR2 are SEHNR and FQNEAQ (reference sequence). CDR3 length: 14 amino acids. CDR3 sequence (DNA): TGTGCCAGCAGCTTGACAGGGGACGGCTATGGCTACACCTTC. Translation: CASSLTGDGYGYTF.

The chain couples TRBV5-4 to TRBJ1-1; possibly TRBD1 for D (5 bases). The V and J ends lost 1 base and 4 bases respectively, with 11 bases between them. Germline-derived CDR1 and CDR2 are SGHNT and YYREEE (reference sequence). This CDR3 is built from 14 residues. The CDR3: CASSLMRDGTEAFF. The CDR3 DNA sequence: TGTGCCAGCAGCTTGATGCGGGACGGCACTGAAGCTTTCTTT.

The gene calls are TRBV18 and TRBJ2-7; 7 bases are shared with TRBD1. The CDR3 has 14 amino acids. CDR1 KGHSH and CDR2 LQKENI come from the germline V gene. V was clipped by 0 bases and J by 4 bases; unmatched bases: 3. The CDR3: CASSPPTGLYEQYF. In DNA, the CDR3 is TGTGCCAGCTCACCACCGACAGGGTTGTACGAGCAGTACTTC.

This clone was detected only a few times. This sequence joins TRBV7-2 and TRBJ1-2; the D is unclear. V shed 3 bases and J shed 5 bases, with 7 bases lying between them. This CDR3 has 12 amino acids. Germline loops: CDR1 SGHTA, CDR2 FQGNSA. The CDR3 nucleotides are TGTGCCAGCAGCTTTTCGGGGTATGGCTACACCTTC. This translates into CASSFSGYGYTF.

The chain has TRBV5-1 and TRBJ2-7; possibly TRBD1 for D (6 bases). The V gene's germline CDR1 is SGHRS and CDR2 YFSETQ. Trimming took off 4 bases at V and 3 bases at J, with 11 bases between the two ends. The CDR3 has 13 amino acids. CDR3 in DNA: TGCGCCAGCAGCACCTCGACAGGCTACGAGCAGTACTTC. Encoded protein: CASSTSTGYEQYF.

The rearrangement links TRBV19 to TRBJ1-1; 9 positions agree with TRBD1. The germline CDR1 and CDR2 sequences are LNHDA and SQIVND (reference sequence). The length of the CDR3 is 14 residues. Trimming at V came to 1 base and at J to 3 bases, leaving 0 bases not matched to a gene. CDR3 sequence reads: CASSIGTGDTEAFF. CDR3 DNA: TGTGCCAGTAGTATAGGGACAGGGGACACTGAAGCTTTCTTT.

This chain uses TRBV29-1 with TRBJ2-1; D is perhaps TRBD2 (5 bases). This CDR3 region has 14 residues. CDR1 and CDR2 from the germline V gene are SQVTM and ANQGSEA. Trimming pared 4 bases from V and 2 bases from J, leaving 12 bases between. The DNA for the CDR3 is TGCAGCGTTGGGTTGCCCGGGGCCTACAATGAGCAGTTCTTC. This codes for CSVGLPGAYNEQFF.

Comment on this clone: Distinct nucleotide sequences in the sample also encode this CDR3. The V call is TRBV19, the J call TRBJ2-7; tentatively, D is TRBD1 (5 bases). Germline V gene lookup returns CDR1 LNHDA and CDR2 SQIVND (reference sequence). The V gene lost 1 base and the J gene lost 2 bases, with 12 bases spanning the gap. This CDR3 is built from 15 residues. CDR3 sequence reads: CASSIAVQGAYEQYF. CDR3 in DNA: TGTGCCAGTAGTATAGCGGTCCAGGGTGCCTACGAGCAGTACTTC. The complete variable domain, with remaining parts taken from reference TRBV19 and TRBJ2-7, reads DGGITQSPKYLFRKEGQNVTLSCEQNLNHDAMYWYRQDPGQGLRLIYYSQIVNDFQKGDIAEGYSVSREKKESFPLTVTSAQKNPTAFYLCASSIAVQGAYEQYFGPGTRLTVT.